The source of this TCR beta chain is a study of shared clonotypes between healthy human individuals. Repertoires were generated with immunoSEQ multiplex PCR, while TCRdb's copy carries only in-frame clones and drops some. This sample has roughly 2,000,000 clones, with approximately 94% found just once. Overall study findings and caveats: Clonotypes which were not shared had lower generation probabilities than clonotypes that all four donors shared.

To note about this clone: The antigen remains unidentified.

Naive CD8 cells, CD45RO-negative and positively selected for CCR7, excluded terminally differentiated effector memory CD45RA+ cells. The sample consisted of naive CD8+ T cells sorted from blood. This sequence originates from a man aged 18 to 30 in good health.

The CDR3 protein is CASSVAGLTTDTQYF. The CDR3, as DNA: TGTGCCAGCAGCGTAGCGGGACTAACAACAGATACGCAGTATTTT. This chain uses TRBV9 with TRBJ2-3; TRBD2 matches 7 bases. V lost 0 bases and J lost 3; bases outside the gene matches: 4. Germline lookup yields CDR1 SGDLS and CDR2 YYNGEE. The CDR3 has 15 residues.